The rows below give T cell receptor beta chains drawn from one sample of a study of response to subunit inactivated influenza vaccine. TCRdb recomputed calls from the RT-PCR reads with MiXCR, one row per CDR3 protein. The repertoire has 650,000 or so distinct CDR3 sequences, 14% of them found once; the top ten carry around 7.6%. Source: PBMCs from blood, taken 14 to 15 days before vaccination. These TCRs come from a man aged 45-60 years who received an inactivated influenza vaccine. Both conserved end residues are part of each CDR3. Each record gives: V gene, D gene, clone size, J gene, CDR3 DNA, CDR3 protein. D genes are given only for firm matches. Only some rows state a clone size, as once, few, many or a class for expanded clones.

v_call: TRBV4-2
d_call: -
clone_size: -
j_call: TRBJ2-7
cdr3_nt: TGTGCCAGCAGCCAAGGGGGTCGACACTCCTACGAGCAGTACTTC
cdr3_aa: CASSQGGRHSYEQYF

v_call: TRBV4-3
d_call: -
clone_size: -
j_call: TRBJ1-2
cdr3_nt: TGCGCCAGCAGCCCGTGGGAGAATGGCTATGGCTACACCTTC
cdr3_aa: CASSPWENGYGYTF

v_call: TRBV5-1
d_call: TRBD1
clone_size: few
j_call: TRBJ2-3
cdr3_nt: TGCGCCAGCAGCTTGGCCCCCGGACAGGGGGCTGCAGATACGCAGTATTTT
cdr3_aa: CASSLAPGQGAADTQYF

v_call: TRBV6-1
d_call: -
clone_size: many
j_call: TRBJ2-5
cdr3_nt: TGTGCCAGCAGTCTATGGGGGCCTGAGGAGACCCAGTACTTC
cdr3_aa: CASSLWGPEETQYF

v_call: TRBV7-2
d_call: TRBD2
clone_size: -
j_call: TRBJ2-3
cdr3_nt: TGTGCCAGCAGCTTAGTCTCTGGAGCGGGGAGCACAGATACGCAGTATTTT
cdr3_aa: CASSLVSGAGSTDTQYF

v_call: TRBV12-3/TRBV12-4
d_call: -
clone_size: -
j_call: TRBJ2-7
cdr3_nt: TGTGCCAGCAGTTCCGTCGCGGGATCCTACGAGCAGTACTTC
cdr3_aa: CASSSVAGSYEQYF

v_call: TRBV7-2
d_call: -
clone_size: -
j_call: TRBJ2-5
cdr3_nt: TGTGCCAGCAGCTTTGGGAAAATAGCGACCCAGTACTTC
cdr3_aa: CASSFGKIATQYF

v_call: TRBV11-1
d_call: -
clone_size: few
j_call: TRBJ1-5
cdr3_nt: TGTGCCAGCAGCTTAGGGGGACTCCCAGGGGTTAGCAATCAGCCCCAGCATTTT
cdr3_aa: CASSLGGLPGVSNQPQHF

v_call: TRBV3-1
d_call: -
clone_size: many
j_call: TRBJ2-2
cdr3_nt: TGTGCCAGCAGCGGGGGTTACGGGGAGCTGTTTTTT
cdr3_aa: CASSGGYGELFF

v_call: TRBV12-3/TRBV12-4
d_call: TRBD1
clone_size: few
j_call: TRBJ2-7
cdr3_nt: TGTGCCAGCAGCCAGCCAGGGGGCTTCTACGAGCAGTACTTC
cdr3_aa: CASSQPGGFYEQYF

v_call: TRBV7-9
d_call: TRBD2
clone_size: few
j_call: TRBJ2-1
cdr3_nt: TGTGCCAGCCAGCGGGAGGACTCCTACAATGAGCAGTTCTTC
cdr3_aa: CASQREDSYNEQFF

v_call: TRBV7-9
d_call: -
clone_size: few
j_call: TRBJ1-2
cdr3_nt: TGTGCCAGCAGCTCCGCCCACTATGGCTACACCTTC
cdr3_aa: CASSSAHYGYTF

v_call: TRBV28
d_call: -
clone_size: few
j_call: TRBJ1-3
cdr3_nt: TGTGCCAGCAGGAGGGAAGAGAATCTTGGAAACACCATATATTTT
cdr3_aa: CASRREENLGNTIYF

v_call: TRBV20-1
d_call: -
clone_size: -
j_call: TRBJ1-4
cdr3_nt: TGCAGTGCCCCCAACTTGGGCAGGGCGGGTGAAAAACTGTTTTTT
cdr3_aa: CSAPNLGRAGEKLFF

v_call: TRBV15
d_call: -
clone_size: -
j_call: TRBJ2-1
cdr3_nt: TGTGCCACCAGCAGGCTCGGCGGGTTTCGGAATGAGCAGTTCTTC
cdr3_aa: CATSRLGGFRNEQFF

v_call: TRBV20-1
d_call: TRBD2
clone_size: many
j_call: TRBJ2-3
cdr3_nt: TGCAGTGCCCTGAAAGTAGCGGGGTTCACAGATACGCAGTATTTT
cdr3_aa: CSALKVAGFTDTQYF

v_call: TRBV12-3/TRBV12-4
d_call: -
clone_size: many
j_call: TRBJ2-1
cdr3_nt: TGTGCCAGCAGTTCCTCCGGGGCCTACAATGAGCAGTTCTTC
cdr3_aa: CASSSSGAYNEQFF

v_call: TRBV5-1
d_call: -
clone_size: -
j_call: TRBJ1-1
cdr3_nt: TGCGCCAGCAGCGCGCTTCAGTTGAACACTGAAGCTTTCTTT
cdr3_aa: CASSALQLNTEAFF

v_call: TRBV27
d_call: -
clone_size: few
j_call: TRBJ1-2
cdr3_nt: TGTGCCAGCAGTTTATTCGGGAACTATAACTATGGCTACACCTTC
cdr3_aa: CASSLFGNYNYGYTF

v_call: TRBV11-2
d_call: TRBD1
clone_size: few
j_call: TRBJ1-2
cdr3_nt: TGTGCCAGCAGCAGACTTCGGGACAGGCGGTACTATGGCTACACCTTC
cdr3_aa: CASSRLRDRRYYGYTF

v_call: TRBV4-1
d_call: -
clone_size: -
j_call: TRBJ2-7
cdr3_nt: TGCGCCAGCAGCCAAGAGCCCGGGGGCGTACAGTACTTC
cdr3_aa: CASSQEPGGVQYF

v_call: TRBV5-1
d_call: -
clone_size: -
j_call: TRBJ2-1
cdr3_nt: TGCGCCAGCAGCTCAGGGGGGCCCAATGAGCAGTTCTTC
cdr3_aa: CASSSGGPNEQFF

v_call: TRBV14
d_call: -
clone_size: -
j_call: TRBJ2-5
cdr3_nt: TGTGCCAGCAGCCAAGAGGGGGTTGGGGGCAGGACCCAGTACTTC
cdr3_aa: CASSQEGVGGRTQYF

v_call: TRBV9
d_call: -
clone_size: -
j_call: TRBJ2-3
cdr3_nt: TGTGCCAGCAGGGGCTTCGCAGATACGCAGTATTTT
cdr3_aa: CASRGFADTQYF

v_call: TRBV30
d_call: -
clone_size: few
j_call: TRBJ2-1
cdr3_nt: TGTGCCTGGAGTACCATAGGATTTAATGAGCAGTTCTTC
cdr3_aa: CAWSTIGFNEQFF

v_call: TRBV5-1
d_call: TRBD1
clone_size: many
j_call: TRBJ1-1
cdr3_nt: TGCGCCAGCAGCGCTTCGGGACAGGGCCGTGGCCGGGCTGAAGCTTTCTTT
cdr3_aa: CASSASGQGRGRAEAFF

v_call: TRBV28
d_call: TRBD2
clone_size: -
j_call: TRBJ2-5
cdr3_nt: TGTGCCAGCAGTTTCATCGGGAGGGCCCGTCGAGAGACCCAGTACTTC
cdr3_aa: CASSFIGRARRETQYF

v_call: TRBV20-1
d_call: TRBD2
clone_size: many
j_call: TRBJ2-2
cdr3_nt: TGCAGTGCCACTAGCGTACACGGGGAGCTGTTTTTT
cdr3_aa: CSATSVHGELFF

v_call: TRBV12-3/TRBV12-4
d_call: -
clone_size: many
j_call: TRBJ2-1
cdr3_nt: TGTGCCAGCAGTTTAGCATCCAGGCAAAGTGAGCAGTTCTTC
cdr3_aa: CASSLASRQSEQFF

v_call: TRBV24-1
d_call: TRBD1
clone_size: few
j_call: TRBJ2-1
cdr3_nt: TGTGCCACCAGTGATTCGTGGGGGACAGGGCTGCCCAATGAGCAGTTCTTC
cdr3_aa: CATSDSWGTGLPNEQFF

v_call: TRBV6-6
d_call: -
clone_size: -
j_call: TRBJ2-7
cdr3_nt: TGTGCCAGCACCCCCTCGTTGGCGTACGAGCAGTACTTC
cdr3_aa: CASTPSLAYEQYF

v_call: TRBV20-1
d_call: -
clone_size: few
j_call: TRBJ1-4
cdr3_nt: TGCAGTGCCCCCGTACGGCAAAATGAAAAACTGTTTTTT
cdr3_aa: CSAPVRQNEKLFF

v_call: TRBV6-1
d_call: -
clone_size: few
j_call: TRBJ2-7
cdr3_nt: TGTGCCAGCGGCCCGAGACAGTACGAGCAGTACTTC
cdr3_aa: CASGPRQYEQYF

v_call: TRBV11-2
d_call: -
clone_size: -
j_call: TRBJ1-1
cdr3_nt: TGTGCCAGCAGCACCAGCATCGGGACGGAAGCTTTCTTT
cdr3_aa: CASSTSIGTEAFF

v_call: TRBV4-3
d_call: -
clone_size: -
j_call: TRBJ2-7
cdr3_nt: TGCGCCAGCAGCCAAGATTACAGGGCACGCTACGAGCAGTACTTC
cdr3_aa: CASSQDYRARYEQYF

v_call: TRBV28
d_call: -
clone_size: once
j_call: TRBJ2-1
cdr3_nt: TGTGCCAGCAGTAAACCAAACCGGGACCCAGACAATGAGCAGTTCTTC
cdr3_aa: CASSKPNRDPDNEQFF

v_call: TRBV29-1
d_call: -
clone_size: few
j_call: TRBJ2-7
cdr3_nt: TGCAGCGTCACAGGGTCCTTAGTATCGGAGCAGTACTTC
cdr3_aa: CSVTGSLVSEQYF

v_call: TRBV4-1
d_call: -
clone_size: many
j_call: TRBJ2-2
cdr3_nt: TGCGCCAGCAGCCAAGCCCGATTTTTAGGACAAAACACCGGGGAGCTGTTTTTT
cdr3_aa: CASSQARFLGQNTGELFF